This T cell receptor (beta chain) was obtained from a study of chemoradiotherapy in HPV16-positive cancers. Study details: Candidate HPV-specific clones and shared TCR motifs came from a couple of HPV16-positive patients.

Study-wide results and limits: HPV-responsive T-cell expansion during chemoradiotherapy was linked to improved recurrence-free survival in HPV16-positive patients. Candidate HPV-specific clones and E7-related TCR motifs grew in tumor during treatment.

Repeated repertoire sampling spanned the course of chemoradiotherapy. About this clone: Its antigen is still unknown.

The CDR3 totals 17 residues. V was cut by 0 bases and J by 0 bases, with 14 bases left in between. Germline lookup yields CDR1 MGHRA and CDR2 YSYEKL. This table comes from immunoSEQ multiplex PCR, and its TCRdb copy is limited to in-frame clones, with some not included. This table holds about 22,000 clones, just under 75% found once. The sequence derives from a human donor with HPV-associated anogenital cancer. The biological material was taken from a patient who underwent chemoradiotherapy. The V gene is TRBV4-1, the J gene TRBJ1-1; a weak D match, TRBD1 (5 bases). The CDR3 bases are TGCGCCAGCAGCCAAGATCAAGGCGGGGGAATGAACACTGAAGCTTTCTTT. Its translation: CASSQDQGGGMNTEAFF.